The subject of this entry is one T cell receptor beta chain. This specimen comes from a study of T cells in Graves' hyperthyroidism and ophthalmopathy. RNA transcripts served as the template for amplifying TCR beta CDR3 regions. TCR CDR3 underwent first-round RT-PCR with the HTBI primer set. Using its own MiXCR run on the multiplex PCR reads, TCRdb lists one record per CDR3 protein. Found here are 300,000 to 400,000 distinct CDR3 sequences, 18% of them singletons; the top ten hold about 49%. The sample taken for sequencing was blood. The sequence derives from a woman aged 50 to 60 with Graves' hyperthyroidism.

In DNA form, the CDR3 reads TGTGCCAGCAGGCCGGGGCTCGGGACGGGTAATTCACCCCTCCACTTT. Translation gives CASRPGLGTGNSPLHF. The rearrangement links TRBV5-5 to TRBJ1-6, with a possible D match to TRBD1 (5 bases). The germline gives CDR1 SGHKS, CDR2 YYEKEE (reference sequence). The CDR3 has 16 residues. V was pared by 5 bases and J by 6 bases, with 18 bases between.